This T cell receptor beta chain was sequenced during a study of blood T cells in healthy people across ages. Study findings and constraints: Long-lived donors carried more naive CD4+ cells and greater diversity than aged donors.

A second 7 to 11 cycle PCR used barcoded and J-beta primers. CDR3-containing paired-end reads numbering at least 2.5 million came from each sample. TCRdb reprocessed the 5' RACE reads via MiXCR and lists one record per CDR3 protein. The sample holds around 1,800,000 distinct CDR3 sequences, about two fifths seen once. The CDR3 has 12 amino acids. In germline, CDR1 is MNHEY, CDR2 SVGEGT. Concerning this clonotype itself: Its target is unknown. Germline is not matched at one junction end, which may reflect a read error.

Sequenced: blood. The chain joins TRBV6-2 or TRBV6-3 to TRBJ2-1; D gene unclear. The sequence was obtained from a human donor in good health. CDR3 DNA sequence: TGTGTCAGCAGTAGACGGGACAATGAGCAGTTCTTC. Amino acid sequence: CVSSRRDNEQFF.